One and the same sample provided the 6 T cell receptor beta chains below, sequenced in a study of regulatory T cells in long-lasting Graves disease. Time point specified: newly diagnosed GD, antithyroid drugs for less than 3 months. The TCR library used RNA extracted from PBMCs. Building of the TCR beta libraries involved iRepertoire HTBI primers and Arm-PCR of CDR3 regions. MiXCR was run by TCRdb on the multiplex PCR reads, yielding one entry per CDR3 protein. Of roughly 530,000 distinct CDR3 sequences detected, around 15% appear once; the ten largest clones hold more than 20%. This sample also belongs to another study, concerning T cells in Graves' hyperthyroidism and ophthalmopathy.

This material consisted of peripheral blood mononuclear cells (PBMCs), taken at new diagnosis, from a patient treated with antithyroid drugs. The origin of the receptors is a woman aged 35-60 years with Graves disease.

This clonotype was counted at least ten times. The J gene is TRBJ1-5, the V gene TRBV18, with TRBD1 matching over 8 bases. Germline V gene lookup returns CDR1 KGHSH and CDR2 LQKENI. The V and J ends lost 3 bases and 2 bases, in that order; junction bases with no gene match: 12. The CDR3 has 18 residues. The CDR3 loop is CASSPSPPGQVRNQPQHF. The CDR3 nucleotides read TGTGCCAGCTCACCTTCACCTCCGGGACAGGTACGCAATCAGCCCCAGCATTTT.

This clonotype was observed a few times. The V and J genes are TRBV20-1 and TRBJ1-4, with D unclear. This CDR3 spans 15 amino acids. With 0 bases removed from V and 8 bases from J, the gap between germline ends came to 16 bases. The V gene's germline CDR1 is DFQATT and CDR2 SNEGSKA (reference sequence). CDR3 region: CSARDPRGGGEKLFF. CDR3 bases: TGCAGTGCTAGAGATCCGCGGGGTGGTGGGGAAAAACTGTTTTTT.

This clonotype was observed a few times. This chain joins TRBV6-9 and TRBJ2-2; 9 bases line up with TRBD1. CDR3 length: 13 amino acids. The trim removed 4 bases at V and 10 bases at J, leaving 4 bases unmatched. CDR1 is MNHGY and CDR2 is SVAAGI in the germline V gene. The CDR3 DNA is TGTGCCAGCAGTTCGGGACAGGGTTTGGAGCTGTTTTTT. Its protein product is CASSSGQGLELFF.

CDR3 DNA sequence: TGCGCCAGCAGCTTGGAGACGGGGGGAGGAAACATTCAGTACTTC. It codes for CASSLETGGGNIQYF. J is TRBJ2-4 and V is TRBV5-1; 7 bases map to TRBD2. Germline lookup yields CDR1 SGHRS and CDR2 YFSETQ. The CDR3 runs to 15 residues. V lost 0 bases to trimming and J lost 6 bases; unmatched junction nucleotides: 6.

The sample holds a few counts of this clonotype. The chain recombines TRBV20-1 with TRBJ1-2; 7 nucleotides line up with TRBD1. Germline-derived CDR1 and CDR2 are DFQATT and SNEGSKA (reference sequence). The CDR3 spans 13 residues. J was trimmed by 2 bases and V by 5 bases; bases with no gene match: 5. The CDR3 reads CSARQGQNYGYTF. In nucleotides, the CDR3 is TGCAGTGCTCGTCAGGGACAGAACTATGGCTACACCTTC.

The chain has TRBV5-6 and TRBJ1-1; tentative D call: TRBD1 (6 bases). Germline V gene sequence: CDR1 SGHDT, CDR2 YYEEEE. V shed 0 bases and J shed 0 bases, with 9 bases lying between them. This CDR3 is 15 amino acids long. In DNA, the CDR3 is TGTGCCAGCAGCTTGGACCACAGGGTGAACACTGAAGCTTTCTTT. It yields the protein CASSLDHRVNTEAFF.